These 12 T cell receptor beta chains came from one sample sequenced in a study of cytomegalovirus exposure and HLA in healthy donors. The PCR had 60 Vbeta and 13 Jbeta primers. The data were produced by immunoSEQ multiplex PCR, yet TCRdb's version contains in-frame clones alone and is incomplete. Among roughly 140,000 clones, roughly 80% were seen once, and the ten largest hold approximately 6.3%. Input material: PBMCs. These receptors all come from a woman aged 40 to 50 in good health and CMV-seropositive.

The chain carries TRBV20-1 and TRBJ2-5; D gene ambiguous. The CDR3 sequence is 11 residues long. The V and J ends lost 6 bases and 4 bases respectively, with 9 bases between them. Germline loops: CDR1 DFQATT, CDR2 SNEGSKA (reference sequence). For the CDR3, the DNA is TGCAGTGCGTGGGCCCCAGAGACCCAGTACTTC. Translating gives CSAWAPETQYF.

V and J are TRBV19 and TRBJ1-3, with 7 bases fitting TRBD1. Germline V lookup: CDR1 LNHDA, CDR2 SQIVND (reference sequence). Trimming at V came to 4 bases and at J to 1 base, leaving 4 bases not matched to a gene. The CDR3 is 15 residues long. This CDR3 reads CASSRQGSSGNTIYF. The DNA for the CDR3 is TGTGCCAGTAGTAGACAGGGTTCGTCTGGAAACACCATATATTTT.

The gene calls are TRBV5-4 and TRBJ1-2; D remains unclear. The ends were cut back, 0 bases at V and 7 bases at J, with 16 bases in the middle. The CDR3 covers 15 residues. Germline lookup yields CDR1 SGHNT and CDR2 YYREEE (reference sequence). The CDR3 spells CASSLAGSGGSGYTF. The CDR3 DNA sequence: TGTGCCAGCAGCTTGGCCGGGTCGGGAGGGTCTGGCTACACCTTC.

The chain couples TRBV27 to TRBJ2-6; 10 nucleotides line up with TRBD1. V lost 7 bases to trimming and J lost 0 bases; unmatched junction nucleotides: 12. This CDR3 has 19 residues. Germline assignment: CDR1 MNHEY and CDR2 SMNVEV (reference sequence). The CDR3, as DNA: TGTGCCAGCACCACATACCGGGACAGGGGAAGCTCTGGGGCCAACGTCCTGACTTTC. It yields the protein CASTTYRDRGSSGANVLTF.

The CDR3 DNA follows: TGTGCCAGCAGCCAAGAGCCCTCTAGCGGGGGGGCTAATGAGCAGTTCTTC. This codes for CASSQEPSSGGANEQFF. The chain uses TRBV4-2 and TRBJ2-1; TRBD2 aligns across 12 bases. The CDR3 consists of 17 residues. From germline, CDR1 is LGHNA and CDR2 YNFKEQ. Germline trimming cut 0 bases from V and 7 bases from J; bases unmatched to any gene: 7.

V gene TRBV19 combines with J gene TRBJ1-2, with TRBD1 matching over 12 bases. This CDR3 comprises 15 residues. J was trimmed by 8 bases and V by 4 bases; bases with no gene match: 8. Germline CDR1 reads LNHDA; CDR2 reads SQIVND (reference sequence). The CDR3 reads CASSTPGTGGQGYTF. The CDR3, as DNA: TGTGCCAGTAGTACCCCCGGGACAGGGGGCCAAGGCTACACCTTC.

The genes are TRBV11-2 and TRBJ1-1; D is unclear. This CDR3 spans 13 amino acids. Germline V gene sequence: CDR1 SGHAT, CDR2 FQNNGV. Trimming removed 1 base from V and 5 bases from J, with 8 bases in between. For the CDR3, the DNA is TGTGCCAGCAGCTTAGGTCCCCTGACTGAAGCTTTCTTT. This translates into CASSLGPLTEAFF.

The chain has TRBV5-6 and TRBJ1-5; maybe TRBD1 (5 bases). V lost 0 bases, J lost 4 bases, and 17 bases lay in between. Germline V CDR1 and CDR2: SGHDT, YYEEEE. The CDR3 sequence is 17 residues long. The CDR3 is CASSLGSGGRRNQPQHF. As DNA, the CDR3 is TGTGCCAGCAGCTTGGGATCGGGGGGAAGAAGGAATCAGCCCCAGCATTTT. The full variable domain, completed using reference TRBV5-6 and TRBJ1-5, is DAGVTQSPTHLIKTRGQQVTLRCSPKSGHDTVSWYQQALGQGPQFIFQYYEEEERQRGNFPDRFSGHQFPNYSSELNVNALLLGDSALYLCASSLGSGGRRNQPQHFGDGTRLSIL.

This sequence joins TRBV4-1 and TRBJ1-2; 10 bases are a match to TRBD1. V was clipped by 1 base and J by 6 bases; unmatched bases: 2. Germline loops: CDR1 MGHRA, CDR2 YSYEKL. The CDR3 length is 14 residues. The CDR3: CASSQGQGANGYTF. As DNA, the CDR3 is TGCGCCAGCAGCCAAGGACAGGGGGCAAATGGCTACACCTTC.

In DNA form, the CDR3 reads TGTGCCAGCAGTTTATCCTCGGGACAGAAACTCTACGAGCAGTACTTC. Translating gives CASSLSSGQKLYEQYF. This rearrangement joins TRBV28 to TRBJ2-7; 7 bases are shared with TRBD1. Germline lookup yields CDR1 MDHEN and CDR2 SYDVKM. This CDR3 comprises 16 residues. After removal of 1 base from V and 3 bases from J, the junction contained 9 bases not matched to a gene.

The sample holds a few counts of this clone. The rearrangement links TRBV10-2 to TRBJ1-5; TRBD1 might be the D (6 bases). The length of the CDR3 is 14 residues. Trimming took off 5 bases at V and 3 bases at J, with 11 bases between the two ends. Germline V gene data show CDR1 as WSHSY and CDR2 as SAAADI. CDR3 in DNA: TGCGCCAGCAGTACGGACAGAATCAATCAGCCCCAGCATTTT. Encoded protein: CASSTDRINQPQHF.

The chain carries TRBV7-2 and TRBJ2-5, with 7 bases matching TRBD2. Germline CDR1 is SGHTA and CDR2 is FQGNSA. V lost 2 bases, J lost 4 bases, and 1 base stayed unmatched. The CDR3 totals 13 residues. This CDR3 reads CASSLLAVETQYF. The DNA for the CDR3 is TGTGCCAGCAGCTTACTAGCGGTAGAGACCCAGTACTTC.